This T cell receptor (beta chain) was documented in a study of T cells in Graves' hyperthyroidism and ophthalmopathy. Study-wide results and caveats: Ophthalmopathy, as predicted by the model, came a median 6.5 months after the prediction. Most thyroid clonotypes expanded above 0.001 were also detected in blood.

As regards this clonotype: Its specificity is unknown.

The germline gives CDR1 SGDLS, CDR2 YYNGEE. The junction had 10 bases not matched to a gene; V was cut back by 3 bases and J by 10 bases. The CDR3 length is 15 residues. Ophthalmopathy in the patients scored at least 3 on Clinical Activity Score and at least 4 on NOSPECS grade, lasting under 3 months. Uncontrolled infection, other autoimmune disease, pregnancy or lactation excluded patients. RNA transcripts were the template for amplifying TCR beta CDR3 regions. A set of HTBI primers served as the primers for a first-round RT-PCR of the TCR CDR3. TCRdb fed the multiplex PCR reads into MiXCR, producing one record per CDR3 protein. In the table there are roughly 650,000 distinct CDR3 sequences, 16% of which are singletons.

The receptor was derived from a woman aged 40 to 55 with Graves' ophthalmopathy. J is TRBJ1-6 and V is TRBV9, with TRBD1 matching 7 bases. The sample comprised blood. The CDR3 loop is CASSAQDRSVSPLHF. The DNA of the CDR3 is TGTGCCAGCAGCGCCCAGGACAGGTCGGTGTCACCCCTCCACTTT.